This T cell receptor beta chain was captured in a study of blood T cell repertoires in COVID-19. This CDR3 has 15 residues. Per germline, CDR1 MDHEN and CDR2 SYDVKM. Trimming took 7 bases from V and 2 from J, leaving 17 bases between them. Method: immunoSEQ multiplex PCR; TCRdb's copy keeps in-frame clones and lacks some. The repertoire consists of fewer than 250,000 clones, with 80% to 90% occurring once and the leading ten covering under 3%. Sequencing was performed on peripheral blood. The chain recombines TRBV28 with TRBJ2-5, with D perhaps matching TRBD2 (5 bases). This clonotype originated in a woman aged 40 to 50 with active or convalescent COVID-19. The CDR3: CASTGVGTIQETQYF. In DNA, the CDR3 is TGTGCCAGCACCGGGGTAGGAACCATACAAGAGACCCAGTACTTC.